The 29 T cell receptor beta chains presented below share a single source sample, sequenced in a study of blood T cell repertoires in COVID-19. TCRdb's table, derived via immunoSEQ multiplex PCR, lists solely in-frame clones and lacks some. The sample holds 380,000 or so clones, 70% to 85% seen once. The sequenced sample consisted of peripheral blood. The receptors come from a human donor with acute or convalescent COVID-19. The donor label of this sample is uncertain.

The CDR3 region is CASSHGSGTSVYNEQFF. For the CDR3, the DNA is TGTGCCAGCAGCCACGGCTCCGGGACTAGCGTTTACAATGAGCAGTTCTTC. This chain uses TRBV7-6 with TRBJ2-1, with 10 bases fitting TRBD2. With 5 bases clipped from V and 4 bases from J, the junction kept 11 bases outside the gene matches. Germline loops: CDR1 SGHVS, CDR2 FNYEAQ. The CDR3 length is 17 residues.

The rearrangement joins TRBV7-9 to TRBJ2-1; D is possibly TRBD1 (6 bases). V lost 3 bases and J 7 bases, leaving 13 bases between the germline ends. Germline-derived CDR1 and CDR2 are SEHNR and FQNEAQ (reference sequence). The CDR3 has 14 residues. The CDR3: CASSFRLDRNEQFF. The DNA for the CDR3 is TGTGCCAGCAGCTTCCGCCTGGACAGAAATGAGCAGTTCTTC.

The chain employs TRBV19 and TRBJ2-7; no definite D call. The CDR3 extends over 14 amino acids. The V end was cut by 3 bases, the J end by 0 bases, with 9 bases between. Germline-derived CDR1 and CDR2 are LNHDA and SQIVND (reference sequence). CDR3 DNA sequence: TGTGCCAGTAGTATTCTGGCCAGCTCCTACGAGCAGTACTTC. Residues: CASSILASSYEQYF. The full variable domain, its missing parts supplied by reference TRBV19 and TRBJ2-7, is DGGITQSPKYLFRKEGQNVTLSCEQNLNHDAMYWYRQDPGQGLRLIYYSQIVNDFQKGDIAEGYSVSREKKESFPLTVTSAQKNPTAFYLCASSILASSYEQYFGPGTRLTVT.

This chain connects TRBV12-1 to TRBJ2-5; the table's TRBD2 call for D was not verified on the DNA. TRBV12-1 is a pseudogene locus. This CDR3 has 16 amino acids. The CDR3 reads CASSFRLREGVETQYF. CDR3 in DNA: TGTGCCAGCAGCTTTAGGTTGCGGGAGGGAGTAGAGACCCAGTACTTC.

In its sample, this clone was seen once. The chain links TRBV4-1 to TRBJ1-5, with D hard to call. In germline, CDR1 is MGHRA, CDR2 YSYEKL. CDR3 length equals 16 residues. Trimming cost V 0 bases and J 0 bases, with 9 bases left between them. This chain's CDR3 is CASSQDYVLSNQPQHF. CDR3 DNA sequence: TGCGCCAGCAGCCAAGATTATGTTCTTAGCAATCAGCCCCAGCATTTT.

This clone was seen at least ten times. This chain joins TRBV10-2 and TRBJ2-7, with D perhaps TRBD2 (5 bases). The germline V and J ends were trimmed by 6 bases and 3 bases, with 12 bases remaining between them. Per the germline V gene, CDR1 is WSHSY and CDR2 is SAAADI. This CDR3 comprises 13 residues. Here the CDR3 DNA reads TGCGCCAGCAGGTCGGGATCCGTCTACGAGCAGTACTTC. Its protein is CASRSGSVYEQYF.

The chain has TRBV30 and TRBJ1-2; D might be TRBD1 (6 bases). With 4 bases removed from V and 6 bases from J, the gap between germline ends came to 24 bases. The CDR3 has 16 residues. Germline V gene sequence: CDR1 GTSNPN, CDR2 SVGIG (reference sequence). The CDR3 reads CAWTRRRTAALNGYTF. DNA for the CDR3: TGTGCCTGGACCAGAAGGAGGACAGCCGCCCTGAATGGCTACACCTTC.

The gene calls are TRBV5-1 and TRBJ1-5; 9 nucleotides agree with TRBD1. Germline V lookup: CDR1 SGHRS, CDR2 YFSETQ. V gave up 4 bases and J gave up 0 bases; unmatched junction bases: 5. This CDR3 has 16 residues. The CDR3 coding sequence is TGCGCCAGCAGCGAGGGACAGGGTTATAGCAATCAGCCCCAGCATTTT. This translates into CASSEGQGYSNQPQHF.

The CDR3 sequence is CASSELVTGANTGELFF. The CDR3 region has the DNA TGTGCCAGCTCAGAGCTCGTGACAGGGGCCAACACCGGGGAGCTGTTTTTT. The J gene is TRBJ2-2, the V gene TRBV18; 8 bases agree with TRBD1. The V gene's germline CDR1 is KGHSH and CDR2 LQKENI. This CDR3 contains 17 residues. J gave up 2 bases and V 5 bases, and 10 bases lay outside the gene matches.

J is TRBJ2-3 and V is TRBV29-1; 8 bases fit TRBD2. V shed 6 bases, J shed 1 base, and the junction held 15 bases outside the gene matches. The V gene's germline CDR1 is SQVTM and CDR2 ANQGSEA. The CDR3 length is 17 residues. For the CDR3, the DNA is TGCAGCGTCGCTGGACTAGCTCTGCAACCTCGCACAGATACGCAGTATTTT. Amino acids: CSVAGLALQPRTDTQYF.

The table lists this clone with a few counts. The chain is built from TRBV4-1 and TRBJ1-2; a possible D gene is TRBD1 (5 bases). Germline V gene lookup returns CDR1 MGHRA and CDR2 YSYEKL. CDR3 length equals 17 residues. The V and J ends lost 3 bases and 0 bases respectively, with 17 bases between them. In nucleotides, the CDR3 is TGCGCCAGCAGCCAGACGAACTCAGGGTCGGCTAACTATGGCTACACCTTC. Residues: CASSQTNSGSANYGYTF.

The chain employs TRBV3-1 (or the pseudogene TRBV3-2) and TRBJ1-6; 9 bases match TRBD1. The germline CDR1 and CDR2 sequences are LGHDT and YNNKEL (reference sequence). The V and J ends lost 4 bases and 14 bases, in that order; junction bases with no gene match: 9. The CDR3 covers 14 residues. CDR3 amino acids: CASSLWTGDRSLHF. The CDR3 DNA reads TGTGCCAGCAGCCTTTGGACAGGGGATAGATCCCTCCACTTT.

In DNA, the CDR3 is TGTGCCAGCCAGACCGACCTGCGGGGGGCTTTCTTT. Translated: CASQTDLRGAFF. The V and J genes are TRBV28 and TRBJ1-1; D might be TRBD1 (5 bases). In germline, CDR1 is MDHEN, CDR2 SYDVKM. The CDR3 spans 12 residues. V was clipped by 8 bases and J by 11 bases, with 18 bases between them.

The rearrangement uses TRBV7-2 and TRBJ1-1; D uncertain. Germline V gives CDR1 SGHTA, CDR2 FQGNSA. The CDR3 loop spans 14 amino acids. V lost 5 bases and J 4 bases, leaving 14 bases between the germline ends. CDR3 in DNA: TGTGCCAGCAGCGAAGAAGTGTTGAGCACTGAAGCTTTCTTT. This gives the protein CASSEEVLSTEAFF.

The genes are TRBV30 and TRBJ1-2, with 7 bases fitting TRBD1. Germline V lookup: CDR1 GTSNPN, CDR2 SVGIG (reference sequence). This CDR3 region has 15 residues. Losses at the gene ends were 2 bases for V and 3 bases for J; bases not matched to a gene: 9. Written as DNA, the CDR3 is TGTGCCTGGAGTTCTAGAGGGACAGCCCACTATGGCTACACCTTC. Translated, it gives CAWSSRGTAHYGYTF. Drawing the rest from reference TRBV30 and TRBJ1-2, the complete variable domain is SQTIHQWPATLVQPVGSPLSLECTVEGTSNPNLYWYRQAAGRGLQLLFYSVGIGQISSEVPQNLSASRPQDRQFILSSKKLLLSDSGFYLCAWSSRGTAHYGYTFGSGTRLTVV.

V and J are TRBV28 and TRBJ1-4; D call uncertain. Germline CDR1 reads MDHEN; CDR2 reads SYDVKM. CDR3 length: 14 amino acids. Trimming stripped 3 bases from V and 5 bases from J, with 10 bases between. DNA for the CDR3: TGTGCCAGCAGTTTGCCGAGGAACAATGAAAAACTGTTTTTT. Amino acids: CASSLPRNNEKLFF.

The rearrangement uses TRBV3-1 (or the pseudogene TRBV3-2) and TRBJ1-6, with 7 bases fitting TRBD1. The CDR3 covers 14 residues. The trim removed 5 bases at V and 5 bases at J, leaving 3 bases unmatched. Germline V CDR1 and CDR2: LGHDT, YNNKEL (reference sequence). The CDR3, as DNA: TGTGCCAGCAGCTCGGGACAGAATAATTCACCCCTCCACTTT. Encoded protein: CASSSGQNNSPLHF.

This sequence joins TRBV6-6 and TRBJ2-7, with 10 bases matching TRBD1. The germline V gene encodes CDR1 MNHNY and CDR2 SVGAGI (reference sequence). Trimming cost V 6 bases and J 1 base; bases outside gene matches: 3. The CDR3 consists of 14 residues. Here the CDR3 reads CASRGDRGSYEQYF. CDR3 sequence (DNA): TGTGCCAGCAGGGGGGACAGGGGTTCCTACGAGCAGTACTTC.

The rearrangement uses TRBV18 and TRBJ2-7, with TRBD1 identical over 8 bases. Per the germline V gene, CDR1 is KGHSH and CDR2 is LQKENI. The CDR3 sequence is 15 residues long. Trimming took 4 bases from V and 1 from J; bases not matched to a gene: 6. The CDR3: CASSHTGGGSYEQYF. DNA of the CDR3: TGTGCCAGCTCACACACAGGGGGTGGGTCCTACGAGCAGTACTTC.

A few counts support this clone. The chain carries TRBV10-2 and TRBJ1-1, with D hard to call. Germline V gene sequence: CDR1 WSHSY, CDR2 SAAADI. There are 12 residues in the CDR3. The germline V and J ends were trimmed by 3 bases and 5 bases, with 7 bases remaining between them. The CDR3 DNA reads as TGCGCCAGCAGTGACGGGATAACTGAAGCTTTCTTT. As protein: CASSDGITEAFF.

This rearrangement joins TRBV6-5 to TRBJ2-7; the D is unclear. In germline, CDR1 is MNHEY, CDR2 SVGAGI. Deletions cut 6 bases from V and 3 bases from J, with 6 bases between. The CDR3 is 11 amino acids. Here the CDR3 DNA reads TGTGCCAGCAGGTCTAGCTACGAGCAGTACTTC. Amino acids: CASRSSYEQYF.

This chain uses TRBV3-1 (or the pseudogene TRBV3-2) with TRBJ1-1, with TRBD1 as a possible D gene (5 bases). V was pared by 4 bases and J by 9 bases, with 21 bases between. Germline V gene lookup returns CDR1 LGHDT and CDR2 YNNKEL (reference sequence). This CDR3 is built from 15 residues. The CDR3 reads CASSPSDTLLSKAFF. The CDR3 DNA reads TGTGCCAGCAGCCCATCGGACACACTGCTGTCGAAAGCTTTCTTT.

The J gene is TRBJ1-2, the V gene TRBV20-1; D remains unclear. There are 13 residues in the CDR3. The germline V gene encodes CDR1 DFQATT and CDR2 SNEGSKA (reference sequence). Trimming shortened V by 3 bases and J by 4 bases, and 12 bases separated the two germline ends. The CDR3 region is CSASGGSRYGYTF. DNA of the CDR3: TGCAGTGCTAGTGGCGGGTCCCGCTATGGCTACACCTTC.

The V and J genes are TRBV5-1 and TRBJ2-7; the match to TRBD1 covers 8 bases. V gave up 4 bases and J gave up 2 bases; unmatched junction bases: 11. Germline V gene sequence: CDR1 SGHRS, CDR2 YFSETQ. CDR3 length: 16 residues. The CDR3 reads CASSTGPTGGTYEQYF. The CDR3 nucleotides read TGCGCCAGCAGCACTGGCCCAACAGGGGGAACCTACGAGCAGTACTTC.

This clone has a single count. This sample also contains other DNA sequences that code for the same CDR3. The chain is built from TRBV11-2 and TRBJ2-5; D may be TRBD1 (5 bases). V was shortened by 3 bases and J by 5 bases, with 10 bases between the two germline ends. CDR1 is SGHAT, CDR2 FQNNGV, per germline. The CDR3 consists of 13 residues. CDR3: CASSFGRAETQYF. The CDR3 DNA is TGTGCCAGCAGCTTCGGCAGGGCGGAGACCCAGTACTTC.

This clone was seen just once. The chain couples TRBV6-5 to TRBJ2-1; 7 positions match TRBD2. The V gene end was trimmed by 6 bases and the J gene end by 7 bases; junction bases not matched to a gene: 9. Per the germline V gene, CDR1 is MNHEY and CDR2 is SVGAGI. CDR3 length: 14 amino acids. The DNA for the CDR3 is TGTGCCAGCAGCAACCCCGGGAGGTTAAATGAGCAGTTCTTC. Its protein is CASSNPGRLNEQFF.

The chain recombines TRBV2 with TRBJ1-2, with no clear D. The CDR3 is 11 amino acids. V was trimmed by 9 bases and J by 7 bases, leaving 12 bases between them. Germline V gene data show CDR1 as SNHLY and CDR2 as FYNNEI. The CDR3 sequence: CARGREFGYTF. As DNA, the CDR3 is TGTGCCAGGGGGAGGGAATTTGGCTACACCTTC.

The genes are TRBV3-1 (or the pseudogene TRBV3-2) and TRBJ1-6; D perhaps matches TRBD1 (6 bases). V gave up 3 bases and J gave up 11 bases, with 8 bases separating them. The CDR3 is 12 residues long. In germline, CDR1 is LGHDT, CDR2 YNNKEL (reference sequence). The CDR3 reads CASSHRGPPLHF. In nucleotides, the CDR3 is TGTGCCAGCAGCCACAGGGGACCACCCCTCCACTTT.

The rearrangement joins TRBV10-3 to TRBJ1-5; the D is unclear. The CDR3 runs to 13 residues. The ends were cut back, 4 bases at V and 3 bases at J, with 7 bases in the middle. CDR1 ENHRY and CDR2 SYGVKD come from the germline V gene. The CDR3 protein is CAISGSANQPQHF. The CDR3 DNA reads TGTGCCATCAGTGGCAGCGCCAATCAGCCCCAGCATTTT.